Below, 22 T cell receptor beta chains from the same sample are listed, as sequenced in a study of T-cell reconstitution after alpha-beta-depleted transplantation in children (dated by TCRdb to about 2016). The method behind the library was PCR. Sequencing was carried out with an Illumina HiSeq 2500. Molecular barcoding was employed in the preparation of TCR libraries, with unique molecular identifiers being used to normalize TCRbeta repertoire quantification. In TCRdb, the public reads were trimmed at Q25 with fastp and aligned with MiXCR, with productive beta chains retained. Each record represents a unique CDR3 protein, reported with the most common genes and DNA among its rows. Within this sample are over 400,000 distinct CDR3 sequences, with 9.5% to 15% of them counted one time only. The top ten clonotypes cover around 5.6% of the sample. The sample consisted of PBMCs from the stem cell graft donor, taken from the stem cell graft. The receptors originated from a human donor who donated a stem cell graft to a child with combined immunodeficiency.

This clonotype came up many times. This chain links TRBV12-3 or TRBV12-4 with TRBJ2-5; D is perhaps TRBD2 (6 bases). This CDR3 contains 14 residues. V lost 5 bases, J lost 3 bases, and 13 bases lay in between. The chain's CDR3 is CASSRDWSKETQYF. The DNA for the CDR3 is TGTGCCAGCAGTAGGGACTGGAGTAAAGAGACCCAGTACTTC.

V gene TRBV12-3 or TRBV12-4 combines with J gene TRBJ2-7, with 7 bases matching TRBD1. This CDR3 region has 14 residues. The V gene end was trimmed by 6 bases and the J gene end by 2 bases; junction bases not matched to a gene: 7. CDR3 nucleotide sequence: TGTGCCAGCAGCTGGGGGCAGGGGGCCTACGAGCAGTACTTC. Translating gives CASSWGQGAYEQYF.

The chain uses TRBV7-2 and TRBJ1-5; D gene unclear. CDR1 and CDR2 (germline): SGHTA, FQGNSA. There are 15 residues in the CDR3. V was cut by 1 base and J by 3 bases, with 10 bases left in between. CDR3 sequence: CASSLDVGYNQPQHF. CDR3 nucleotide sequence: TGTGCCAGCAGCTTAGATGTAGGATACAATCAGCCCCAGCATTTT.

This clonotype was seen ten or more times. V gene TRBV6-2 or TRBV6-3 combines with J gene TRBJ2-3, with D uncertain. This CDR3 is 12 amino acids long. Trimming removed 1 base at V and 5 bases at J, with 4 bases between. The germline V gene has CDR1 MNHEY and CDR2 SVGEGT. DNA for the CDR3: TGTGCCAGCAGTTACTTGGGAGATACGCAGTATTTT. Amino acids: CASSYLGDTQYF.

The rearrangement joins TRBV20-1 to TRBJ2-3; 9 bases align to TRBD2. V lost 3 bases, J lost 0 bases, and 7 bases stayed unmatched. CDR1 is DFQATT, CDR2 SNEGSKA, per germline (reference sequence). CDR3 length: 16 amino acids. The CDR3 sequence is CSASPWLAGSTDTQYF. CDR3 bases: TGCAGTGCTAGTCCCTGGCTAGCGGGGAGCACAGATACGCAGTATTTT.

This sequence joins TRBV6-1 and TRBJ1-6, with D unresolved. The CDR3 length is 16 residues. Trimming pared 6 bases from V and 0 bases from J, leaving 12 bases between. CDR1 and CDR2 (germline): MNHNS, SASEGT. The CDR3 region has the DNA TGTGCCAGCAGCCCCGGAAAGAGCTCCTATAATTCACCCCTCCACTTT. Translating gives CASSPGKSSYNSPLHF.

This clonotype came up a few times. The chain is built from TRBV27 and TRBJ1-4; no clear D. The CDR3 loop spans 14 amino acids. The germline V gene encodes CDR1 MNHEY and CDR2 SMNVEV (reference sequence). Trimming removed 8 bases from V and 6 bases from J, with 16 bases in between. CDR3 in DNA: TGTGCCAGCGGCCGATGGGGAAATGATGAAAAACTGTTTTTT. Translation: CASGRWGNDEKLFF.

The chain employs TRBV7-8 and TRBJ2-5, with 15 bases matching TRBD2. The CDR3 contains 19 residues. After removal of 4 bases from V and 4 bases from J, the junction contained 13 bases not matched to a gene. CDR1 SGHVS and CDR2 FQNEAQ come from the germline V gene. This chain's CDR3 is CASSSTNQPGLAGGETQYF. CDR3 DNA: TGTGCCAGCAGCTCGACAAATCAACCGGGACTAGCGGGAGGAGAGACCCAGTACTTC.

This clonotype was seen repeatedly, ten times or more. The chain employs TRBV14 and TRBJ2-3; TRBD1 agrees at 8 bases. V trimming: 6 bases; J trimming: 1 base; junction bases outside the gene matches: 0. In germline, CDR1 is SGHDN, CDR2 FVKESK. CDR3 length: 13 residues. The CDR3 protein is CASRDRGTDTQYF. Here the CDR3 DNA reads TGTGCCAGCAGGGACAGGGGCACAGATACGCAGTATTTT.

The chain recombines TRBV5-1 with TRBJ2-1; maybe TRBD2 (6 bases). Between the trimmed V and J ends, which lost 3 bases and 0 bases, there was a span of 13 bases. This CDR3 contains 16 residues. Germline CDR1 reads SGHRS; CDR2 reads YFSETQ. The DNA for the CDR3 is TGCGCCAGCAGCTCGGGGGATGGGGGCTCCTACAATGAGCAGTTCTTC. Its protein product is CASSSGDGGSYNEQFF.

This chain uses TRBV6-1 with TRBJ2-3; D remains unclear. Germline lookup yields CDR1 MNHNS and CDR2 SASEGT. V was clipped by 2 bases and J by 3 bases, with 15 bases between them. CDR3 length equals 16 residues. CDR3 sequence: CASSETGAPPTDTQYF. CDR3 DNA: TGTGCCAGCAGTGAAACGGGTGCACCACCGACAGATACGCAGTATTTT.

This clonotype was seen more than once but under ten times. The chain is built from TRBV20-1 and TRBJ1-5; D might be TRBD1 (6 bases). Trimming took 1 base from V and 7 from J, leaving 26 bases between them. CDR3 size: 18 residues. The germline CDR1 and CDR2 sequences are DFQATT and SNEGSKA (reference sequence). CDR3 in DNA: TGCAGTGCTAGAGCAACCTACTGGACAGCGGCGGTGGGCCAGCCCCAGCATTTT. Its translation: CSARATYWTAAVGQPQHF.

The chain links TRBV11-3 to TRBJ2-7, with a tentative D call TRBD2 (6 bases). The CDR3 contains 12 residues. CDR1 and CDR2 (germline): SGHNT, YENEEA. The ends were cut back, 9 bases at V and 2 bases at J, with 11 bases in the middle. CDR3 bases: TGTGCCAGGAATGGCGGGACCTACGAGCAGTACTTC. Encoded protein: CARNGGTYEQYF.

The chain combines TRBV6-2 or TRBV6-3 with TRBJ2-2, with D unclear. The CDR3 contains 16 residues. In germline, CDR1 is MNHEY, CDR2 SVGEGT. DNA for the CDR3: TGTGCAACTCGTCGAGGCTCTGGGGCGAACACCGGGGAGCTGTTTTTT. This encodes CATRRGSGANTGELFF.

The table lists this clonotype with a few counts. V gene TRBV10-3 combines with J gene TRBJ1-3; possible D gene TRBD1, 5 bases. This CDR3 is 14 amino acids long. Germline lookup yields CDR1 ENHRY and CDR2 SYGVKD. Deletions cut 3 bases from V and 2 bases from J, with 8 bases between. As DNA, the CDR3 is TGTGCCATCAGTGATCGGGGGACTGGAAACACCATATATTTT. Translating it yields CAISDRGTGNTIYF.

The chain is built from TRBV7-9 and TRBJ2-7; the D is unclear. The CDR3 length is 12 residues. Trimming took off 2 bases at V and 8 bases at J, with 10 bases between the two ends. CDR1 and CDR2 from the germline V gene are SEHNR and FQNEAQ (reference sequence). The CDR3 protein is CASSLLGHQQYF. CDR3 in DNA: TGTGCCAGCAGCTTATTGGGCCATCAGCAGTACTTC.

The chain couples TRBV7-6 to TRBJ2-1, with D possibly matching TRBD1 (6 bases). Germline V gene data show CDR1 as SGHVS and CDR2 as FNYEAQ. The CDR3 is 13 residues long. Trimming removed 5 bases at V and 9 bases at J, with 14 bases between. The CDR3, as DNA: TGTGCCAGCAGCGGATACAGGGTCCTTGAGCAGTTCTTC. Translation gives CASSGYRVLEQFF.

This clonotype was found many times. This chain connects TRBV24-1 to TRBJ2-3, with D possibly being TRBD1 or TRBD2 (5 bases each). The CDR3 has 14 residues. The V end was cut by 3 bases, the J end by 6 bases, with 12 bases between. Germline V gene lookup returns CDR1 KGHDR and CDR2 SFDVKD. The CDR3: CATSDSRGADTQYF. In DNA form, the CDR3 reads TGTGCCACCAGTGATAGCCGGGGCGCTGATACGCAGTATTTT.

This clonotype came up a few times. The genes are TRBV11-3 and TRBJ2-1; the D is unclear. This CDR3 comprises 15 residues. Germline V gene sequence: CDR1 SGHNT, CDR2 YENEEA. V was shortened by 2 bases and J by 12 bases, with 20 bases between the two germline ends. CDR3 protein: CASSLTTVGSYGQFF. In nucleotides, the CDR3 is TGTGCCAGCAGCTTAACCACAGTGGGCTCGTACGGGCAGTTCTTC.

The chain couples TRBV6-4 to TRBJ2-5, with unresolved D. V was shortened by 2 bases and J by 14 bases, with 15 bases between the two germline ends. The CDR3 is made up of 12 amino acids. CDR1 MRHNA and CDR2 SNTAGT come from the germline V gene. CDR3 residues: CASSDDGRVKYF. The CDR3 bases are TGTGCCAGCAGTGACGACGGACGAGTTAAATACTTC.

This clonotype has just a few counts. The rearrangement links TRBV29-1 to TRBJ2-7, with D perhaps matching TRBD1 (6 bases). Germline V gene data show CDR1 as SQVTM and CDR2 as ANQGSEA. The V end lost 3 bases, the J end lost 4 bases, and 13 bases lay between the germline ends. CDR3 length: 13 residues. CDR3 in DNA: TGCAGCGTTGATGGGGGCTCGGGATACGAGCAGTACTTC. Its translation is CSVDGGSGYEQYF.

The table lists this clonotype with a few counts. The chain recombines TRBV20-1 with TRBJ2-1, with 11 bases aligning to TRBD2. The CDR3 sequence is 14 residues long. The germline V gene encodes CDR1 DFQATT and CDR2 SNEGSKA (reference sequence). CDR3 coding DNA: TGCACCACCTCCGGGACTAGCGGCTACAATGAGCAGTTCTTC. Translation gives CTTSGTSGYNEQFF.